A single sample gave rise to the 5 T cell receptor beta chains below, sequenced in a study of T cell changes during pregnancy in multiple sclerosis. Produced via immunoSEQ multiplex PCR; TCRdb's table is partial and in-frame only. The table includes roughly 30,000 clones, over 75% detected once. Sequencing was performed on CD8+ T cells from peripheral blood mononuclear cells, taken after pregnancy. Receptors originate from a female donor with multiple sclerosis, enrolled in a pregnancy study.

The chain combines TRBV18 with TRBJ2-1; no reliable D call. This CDR3 contains 16 residues. V gave up 0 bases and J gave up 0 bases, with 9 bases separating them. Germline assignment: CDR1 KGHSH and CDR2 LQKENI. The chain's CDR3 is CASSPPGLPSYNEQFF. In DNA form, the CDR3 reads TGTGCCAGCTCACCACCTGGTCTACCCTCCTACAATGAGCAGTTCTTC.

The chain combines TRBV7-9 with TRBJ1-1, with D unresolved. CDR1 is SEHNR, CDR2 FQNEAQ, per germline (reference sequence). Trimming shortened V by 8 bases and J by 5 bases, and 15 bases separated the two germline ends. The CDR3 runs 13 residues. In nucleotides, the CDR3 is TGTGCCAGCTCTGGGGTATCGGGGACTGAAGCTTTCTTT. Translating it yields CASSGVSGTEAFF.

The CDR3 spells CAISADGGAYYNEQFF. The CDR3 coding sequence is TGTGCCATCAGTGCCGACGGGGGGGCCTACTACAATGAGCAGTTCTTC. The rearrangement links TRBV10-3 to TRBJ2-1; 8 bases fit TRBD2. CDR1 and CDR2 from the germline V gene are ENHRY and SYGVKD. The CDR3 totals 16 residues. V lost 4 bases and J lost 3; bases outside the gene matches: 8.

The rearrangement joins TRBV6-1 to TRBJ2-1; 10 bases line up with TRBD2. The V gene end was trimmed by 0 bases and the J gene end by 4 bases; junction bases not matched to a gene: 6. Germline assignment: CDR1 MNHNS and CDR2 SASEGT. The CDR3 spans 17 residues. CDR3 nucleotide sequence: TGTGCCAGCAGTGAAGCCGTAGCGGGGGGCCCTTACAATGAGCAGTTCTTC. This encodes CASSEAVAGGPYNEQFF.

J is TRBJ2-7 and V is TRBV19; a possible D gene is TRBD2 (7 bases). V lost 10 bases, J lost 7 bases, and 17 bases lay in between. CDR1 is LNHDA, CDR2 SQIVND, per germline (reference sequence). The CDR3 runs 12 residues. The chain's CDR3 is CATAGGGREQYF. The CDR3 DNA reads TGTGCCACCGCTGGGGGGGGCCGGGAGCAGTACTTC.